Listed below are T cell receptor beta chains from one sample, sequenced in a study of blood T cell repertoires in COVID-19. Produced via immunoSEQ multiplex PCR; TCRdb's table is partial and in-frame only. Among hundreds of thousands of clones listed, 75% to 90% were seen once. The sequencing input was PBMCs or T cells enriched from blood (not recorded which). The receptors derive from a woman between 25 and 40 years old who had recovered from COVID-19. Both conserved end residues are part of each CDR3. The D gene is left open where the match is weak. Some rows have no size entry. The others give once, few or many, or a class for an expanded clone.

size: -; D: -; J: TRBJ2-1; V: TRBV14; CDR3: CASSQGGLGEDEQFF; DNA: TGTGCCAGCAGCCAAGGAGGCTTAGGGGAGGATGAGCAGTTCTTC
size: -; D: TRBD2; J: TRBJ2-3; V: TRBV4-3; CDR3: CASSRRTSGSTDTQYF; DNA: TGCGCCAGCAGCCGACGGACTAGCGGGAGCACAGATACGCAGTATTTT
size: once; D: -; J: TRBJ1-1; V: TRBV7-9; CDR3: CASSLEAGNTEAFF; DNA: TGTGCCAGCAGCTTAGAGGCGGGGAACACTGAAGCTTTCTTT
size: -; D: -; J: TRBJ1-1; V: TRBV27; CDR3: CASRFKGAGMTEAFF; DNA: TGTGCCAGCAGGTTTAAAGGGGCTGGTATGACTGAAGCTTTCTTT
size: -; D: -; J: TRBJ1-1; V: TRBV19; CDR3: CASSIGVEAEAFF; DNA: TGTGCCAGTAGTATAGGAGTAGAGGCTGAAGCTTTCTTT
size: -; D: TRBD2; J: TRBJ2-7; V: TRBV4-1; CDR3: CASSQATSGRRYEQYF; DNA: TGCGCCAGCAGCCAAGCGACTAGCGGGAGACGTTACGAGCAGTACTTC
size: -; D: TRBD2; J: TRBJ2-1; V: TRBV11-2; CDR3: CASSLYPPASGLMDEQFF; DNA: TGTGCCAGCAGCCTCTACCCCCCGGCTAGCGGTCTTATGGATGAGCAGTTCTTC
size: -; D: TRBD1; J: TRBJ1-2; V: TRBV5-6; CDR3: CASSSGQGEGYTF; DNA: TGTGCCAGCAGCTCGGGACAGGGGGAAGGCTACACCTTC
size: -; D: TRBD1; J: TRBJ1-2; V: TRBV5-8; CDR3: CASSYGQGTYGYTF; DNA: TGTGCCAGCAGCTACGGACAGGGGACTTATGGCTACACCTTC
size: -; D: TRBD2; J: TRBJ2-1; V: TRBV5-6; CDR3: CASSLNSGSYNEQFF; DNA: TGTGCCAGCAGCTTGAACAGCGGGAGCTACAATGAGCAGTTCTTC
size: -; D: -; J: TRBJ2-1; V: TRBV10-3; CDR3: CAISGRWLAGEHEQFF; DNA: TGTGCCATCAGTGGGAGGTGGCTAGCCGGCGAGCATGAGCAGTTCTTC
size: -; D: -; J: TRBJ1-5; V: TRBV2; CDR3: CASSEIGQSQPQHF; DNA: TGTGCCAGCAGTGAAATAGGACAAAGTCAGCCCCAGCATTTT
size: once; D: TRBD1; J: TRBJ2-1; V: TRBV24-1; CDR3: CATSAHSYRGRWSYNEQFF; DNA: TGTGCCACCAGTGCCCATTCTTACAGGGGGCGGTGGTCATACAATGAGCAGTTCTTC
size: -; D: -; J: TRBJ1-4; V: TRBV3-1/TRBV3-2; CDR3: CASSQFGQANEKLFF; DNA: TGTGCCAGCAGCCAATTTGGGCAGGCTAATGAAAAACTGTTTTTT
size: once; D: -; J: TRBJ2-1; V: TRBV3-1/TRBV3-2; CDR3: CATDDRRYVVGNEQFF; DNA: TGTGCCACCGACGACAGGAGATATGTCGTGGGCAATGAGCAGTTCTTC
size: -; D: -; J: TRBJ1-2; V: TRBV2; CDR3: CASSAAQGGGYTF; DNA: TGTGCCAGCAGTGCGGCGCAGGGTGGGGGCTACACCTTC
size: -; D: TRBD1; J: TRBJ2-6; V: TRBV11-2; CDR3: CASSLGPGQGVPGANVLTF; DNA: TGTGCCAGCAGCTTAGGACCCGGACAGGGAGTCCCTGGGGCCAACGTCCTGACTTTC
size: -; D: -; J: TRBJ1-4; V: TRBV25-1; CDR3: CASSHSGRGEKLFF; DNA: TGTGCCAGCAGTCACAGTGGCCGGGGAGAAAAACTGTTTTTT
size: -; D: TRBD2; J: TRBJ2-1; V: TRBV7-9; CDR3: CASSQSGRASYNEQFF; DNA: TGTGCCAGCAGTCAAAGCGGGAGGGCCTCTTACAATGAGCAGTTCTTC
size: -; D: TRBD2; J: TRBJ2-7; V: TRBV7-9; CDR3: CASSLEALAGGPYEQYF; DNA: TGTGCCAGCAGCTTAGAAGCGCTGGCGGGGGGCCCATACGAGCAGTACTTC
size: -; D: TRBD2; J: TRBJ2-7; V: TRBV7-2; CDR3: CASSLGTSASYEQYF; DNA: TGTGCCAGCAGCTTAGGGACTAGCGCTTCCTACGAGCAGTACTTC
size: -; D: TRBD2; J: TRBJ2-1; V: TRBV9; CDR3: CASSGTSTYNEQFF; DNA: TGTGCCAGCAGCGGGACTAGTACCTACAATGAGCAGTTCTTC
size: -; D: TRBD2; J: TRBJ2-2; V: TRBV7-2; CDR3: CASSQELAGVTGELFF; DNA: TGTGCCAGCAGCCAGGAGCTAGCGGGAGTTACCGGGGAGCTGTTTTTT
size: -; D: TRBD1; J: TRBJ1-2; V: TRBV28; CDR3: CASSPPTGHAGYGYTF; DNA: TGTGCCAGCAGCCCCCCGACAGGGCACGCGGGATATGGCTACACCTTC
size: -; D: TRBD1; J: TRBJ2-7; V: TRBV7-9; CDR3: CASSTQAVTPGQGAFTSGEQYF; DNA: TGTGCCAGCAGCACTCAAGCAGTGACCCCGGGACAGGGGGCCTTCACCTCGGGCGAGCAGTACTTC
size: -; D: -; J: TRBJ1-1; V: TRBV19; CDR3: CASSIGLSRSTEAFF; DNA: TGTGCCAGTAGTATAGGACTAAGCCGCAGCACTGAAGCTTTCTTT
size: -; D: -; J: TRBJ2-3; V: TRBV5-8; CDR3: CASTLSHKVSYTDTQYF; DNA: TGTGCCAGCACCCTATCCCATAAAGTTTCGTATACAGATACGCAGTATTTT
size: -; D: TRBD1; J: TRBJ2-3; V: TRBV7-2; CDR3: CASSLRQGVSDTQYF; DNA: TGTGCCAGCAGCTTACGCCAGGGGGTCTCGGATACGCAGTATTTT
size: -; D: TRBD1; J: TRBJ2-3; V: TRBV13; CDR3: CASSFQGGGPASTDTQYF; DNA: TGTGCCAGCAGCTTCCAAGGGGGCGGACCAGCTAGCACAGATACGCAGTATTTT